This T cell receptor (beta chain) appears in the sequencing data of a study of blood T cells in healthy people across ages. Comments on this clonotype: What it recognizes is unknown.

Primers used in a second PCR of roughly 6 to 11 cycles were a sample-barcoded 5' primer and a J-beta primer mix. TCRdb re-called the 5' RACE reads with MiXCR, one entry per CDR3 protein. The sample has roughly 680,000 distinct CDR3 sequences; 20% to 25% are singletons. Donor samples were obtained from healthy Caucasian individuals from Russia, aged 6 to 90. Study-wide results and limits: Fewer expanded clones and more diversity marked long-lived versus aged donors. The fall in TCR beta diversity per million T cells was roughly linear with age. Strong correlation linked observed beta diversity and percent naive T cells.

V was pared by 5 bases and J by 0 bases, with 15 bases between. The CDR3 totals 16 residues. The sample was blood. The sequence derives from an older man in good health. V is TRBV12-3 or TRBV12-4 and J is TRBJ2-3; D not certain. The CDR3 region has the DNA TGTGCCAGCAGTCCCAACAGAGGCGCTAGCACAGATACGCAGTATTTT. Residues: CASSPNRGASTDTQYF.